Listed here is a single T cell receptor beta chain. As the sequencing template, cDNA was produced by extracting RNA and reverse transcribing it. Sequenced by immunoSEQ multiplex PCR; TCRdb stores in-frame clones only, minus some. The top ten clones hold approximately 19% of a sample with tens of thousands of clones, more than 90% of them seen once. Deletions cut 2 bases from V and 0 bases from J, with 7 bases between. Germline V gives CDR1 MDHEN, CDR2 SYDVKM. CDR3 length: 14 amino acids. As for treatment: oral pan-JAK inhibitor, 5-10 mg twice daily. The data stem from a study of CD8+ T cells in alopecia areata.

Material: CD8+ T cells sorted from blood, obtained at week 24, from a patient treated with tofacitinib. The TCR originated in a human donor with alopecia areata. The chain employs TRBV28 and TRBJ2-5; D gene uncertain. Written as DNA, the CDR3 is TGTGCCAGCAGTTTAACCTCGTACCAAGAGACCCAGTACTTC. Translating gives CASSLTSYQETQYF.